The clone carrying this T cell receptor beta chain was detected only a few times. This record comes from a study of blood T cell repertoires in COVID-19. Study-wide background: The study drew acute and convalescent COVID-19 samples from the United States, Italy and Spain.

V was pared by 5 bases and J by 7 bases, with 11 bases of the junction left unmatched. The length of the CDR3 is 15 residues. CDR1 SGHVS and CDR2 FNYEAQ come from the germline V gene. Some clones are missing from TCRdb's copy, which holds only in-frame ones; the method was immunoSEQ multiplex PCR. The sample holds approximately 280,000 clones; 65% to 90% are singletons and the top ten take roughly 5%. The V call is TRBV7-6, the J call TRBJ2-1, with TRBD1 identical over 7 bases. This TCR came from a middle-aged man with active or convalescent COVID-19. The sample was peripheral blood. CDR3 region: CASSPAEGAVNEQFF. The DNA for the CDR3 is TGTGCCAGCAGCCCCGCAGAGGGGGCCGTTAATGAGCAGTTCTTC.